This T cell receptor (beta chain) was documented in a study of blood T cell repertoires in COVID-19. Overall study: The cDNA or gDNA used as material had been derived from T cells, B-cell-depleted T cells, or PBMCs.

V lost 6 bases and J 2 bases, leaving 12 bases between the germline ends. The CDR3 totals 14 residues. In germline, CDR1 is LNHNV, CDR2 YYDKDF (reference sequence). TCRdb's table, derived via immunoSEQ multiplex PCR, lists solely in-frame clones and lacks some. Of 190,000 or so clones in the sample, around 87% were seen once. Sequenced input: peripheral blood. The sequence was collected from a woman in her late teens or twenties who had recovered from COVID-19. The J gene is TRBJ2-3, the V gene TRBV15, with D possibly being TRBD2 (6 bases). The CDR3 is CATRGGAVTDTQYF. CDR3 nucleotides: TGTGCCACCAGAGGAGGGGCAGTCACAGATACGCAGTATTTT.